The 7 T cell receptor beta chains in this list originate from one sample, sequenced in a study of CD8+ T cells in alopecia areata (dated by TCRdb to 2017 to 2018). The library was produced with the immunoSEQ multiplex PCR assay. To provide template for TCR sequencing, every sample had RNA extracted and reverse transcribed into cDNA. The immuneACCESS repertoire file appears here via TCRdb, limited to in-frame rearrangements. These files lack a portion of the clones; in checked studies, under half of the deficit traces to unresolved V genes, and the cause of the others is not known. Here the sample has approximately 180,000 clones; just under 60% occur a single time. Over 12% of the sample belongs to the ten largest clones. The sample's time point label, in plain terms: baseline before oral tofacitinib. This material consisted of CD4+ T cells sorted from blood, taken at week 0. These receptors originate from a human donor with alopecia areata.

The genes are TRBV29-1 and TRBJ2-4; D not certain. Germline V gene sequence: CDR1 SQVTM, CDR2 ANQGSEA. V was clipped by 3 bases and J by 1 base, with 10 bases between them. The CDR3 has 14 amino acids. The CDR3 sequence is CSVESSAAKNIQYF. CDR3 sequence (DNA): TGCAGCGTTGAGTCCTCGGCTGCCAAAAACATTCAGTACTTC.

The V gene is TRBV6-5, the J gene TRBJ1-2; tentatively, D is TRBD1 (6 bases). The CDR3 totals 12 residues. From germline, CDR1 is MNHEY and CDR2 SVGAGI. The V end lost 5 bases, the J end lost 8 bases, and 12 bases lay between the germline ends. CDR3 nucleotide sequence: TGTGCCAGCAGTCAGGGGCAGGGGGGCTACACCTTC. The encoded protein is CASSQGQGGYTF.

This clone was picked up a small number of times. The V call is TRBV5-6, the J call TRBJ1-2; 8 bases line up with TRBD1. J gave up 4 bases and V 4 bases, and 6 bases lay outside the gene matches. CDR3 length: 14 residues. Germline CDR1 and CDR2: SGHDT and YYEEEE. The CDR3 coding sequence is TGTGCCAGCAGCGAACAGGGGGTTAGCTATGGCTACACCTTC. This gives the protein CASSEQGVSYGYTF.

This clone was seen once. The genes are TRBV29-1 and TRBJ2-3; possibly TRBD2 for D (5 bases). Per the germline V gene, CDR1 is SQVTM and CDR2 is ANQGSEA. There are 13 residues in the CDR3. V lost 4 bases and J lost 2, with 10 bases in between. CDR3 region: CSVGSGYTDTQYF. CDR3 coding DNA: TGCAGCGTTGGGTCGGGGTACACAGATACGCAGTATTTT.

The V call is TRBV10-3, the J call TRBJ2-7; possible D gene TRBD1, 5 bases. The ends were cut back, 8 bases at V and 7 bases at J, with 12 bases in the middle. Germline assignment: CDR1 ENHRY and CDR2 SYGVKD. CDR3 length: 11 residues. CDR3 coding DNA: TGTGCCATCGGCAGGGCGGAGGAGCAGTACTTC. It is translated as CAIGRAEEQYF.

The genes are TRBV15 and TRBJ1-2, with TRBD1 matching over 7 bases. Looked up from germline, CDR1 is LNHNV and CDR2 is YYDKDF (reference sequence). CDR3 length: 13 residues. Trimming cost V 8 bases and J 4 bases; bases outside gene matches: 7. Written as DNA, the CDR3 is TGTGCCACCGAACAGGGGCTTGGCTATGGCTACACCTTC. It is translated as CATEQGLGYGYTF.

CDR3 DNA sequence: TGTGCCGGACGGCCCTGGATGGGGGCCGGGGAGCTGTTTTTT. It encodes CAGRPWMGAGELFF. The chain uses TRBV2 and TRBJ2-2; D might be TRBD1 or TRBD2, each matching 5 bases. CDR3 length: 14 residues. The germline gives CDR1 SNHLY, CDR2 FYNNEI. V gave up 11 bases and J gave up 6 bases, with 19 bases separating them.